The 24 T cell receptor beta chains given below trace back to one sample, sequenced in a study of shared clonotypes between healthy human individuals. Data came from immunoSEQ multiplex PCR; TCRdb stores just in-frame clones and leaves some out. The sample carries 2,100,000 or so clones, approximately 96% recorded once. Material for sequencing was naive CD4+ T cells sorted from blood. The subset here: CD45RA+ positively selected. Receptors originate from a man aged 18 to 29 in good health.

This clone was counted between two and nine times. Within the sample, other DNA sequences also encode this same CDR3. V and J are TRBV29-1 and TRBJ2-5; D is ambiguous. The germline V gene encodes CDR1 SQVTM and CDR2 ANQGSEA. This CDR3 has 11 residues. V was shortened by 4 bases and J by 2 bases, with 5 bases between the two germline ends. As DNA, the CDR3 is TGCAGCGTTGGGCAGCAAGAGACCCAGTACTTC. Translated: CSVGQQETQYF.

This chain joins TRBV7-3 and TRBJ2-7, with 7 bases lining up with TRBD1. This CDR3 has 15 amino acids. The V gene's germline CDR1 is SGHTA and CDR2 FQGTGA. V trimming: 5 bases; J trimming: 0 bases; junction bases outside the gene matches: 7. DNA for the CDR3: TGTGCCAGCAGCCTGTACAGGGGAGCCTCCTACGAGCAGTACTTC. Amino acid sequence: CASSLYRGASYEQYF.

This clone was seen just once. The genes are TRBV18 and TRBJ1-2, with 7 bases that match TRBD1. Per the germline V gene, CDR1 is KGHSH and CDR2 is LQKENI. CDR3 length: 17 amino acids. Unmatched junction bases numbered 7, after V lost 0 bases and J lost 0 bases. CDR3 bases: TGTGCCAGCTCACCACCGAGACAGGGCGTCGCTAACTATGGCTACACCTTC. It translates to CASSPPRQGVANYGYTF.

To note about this clone: Other DNA sequences in the same sample also yield this CDR3. The genes are TRBV5-1 and TRBJ1-4, with D possibly being TRBD1 (6 bases). The CDR3 runs to 13 residues. Per the germline V gene, CDR1 is SGHRS and CDR2 is YFSETQ. V was cut by 4 bases and J by 3 bases, with 7 bases left in between. In DNA, the CDR3 is TGCGCCAGCAGCCCAGGGGCTAATGAAAAACTGTTTTTT. Translating it yields CASSPGANEKLFF.

This chain connects TRBV5-1 to TRBJ2-5; 7 nucleotides match TRBD2. The CDR3 is made up of 14 amino acids. With V trimmed by 4 bases and J by 5 bases, 8 bases remained unmatched. Germline V gives CDR1 SGHRS, CDR2 YFSETQ. The CDR3 protein is CASSAGLEGETQYF. In nucleotides, the CDR3 is TGCGCCAGCAGCGCCGGACTAGAGGGGGAGACCCAGTACTTC.

The J gene is TRBJ2-7, the V gene TRBV30; D might be TRBD1 or TRBD2, each matching 5 bases. Germline values: CDR1 GTSNPN, CDR2 SVGIG (reference sequence). The CDR3 is made up of 12 amino acids. Trimming stripped 0 bases from V and 7 bases from J, with 10 bases between. The CDR3 spells CAWSVWGTEQYF. The CDR3 coding sequence is TGTGCCTGGAGTGTATGGGGGACGGAGCAGTACTTC.

Comment on this clone: Other DNA variants within this sample encode the same CDR3. DNA for the CDR3: TGCGCCAGCAGCTTAGGGACAGGGGGCCAAGAGACCCAGTACTTC. It translates to CASSLGTGGQETQYF. This chain joins TRBV5-1 and TRBJ2-5; 11 positions match TRBD1. Trimming at V came to 2 bases and at J to 1 base, leaving 1 base not matched to a gene. The CDR3 extends over 15 amino acids. Germline CDR1 reads SGHRS; CDR2 reads YFSETQ.

The rearrangement links TRBV6-5 to TRBJ2-5; D is possibly TRBD1 (5 bases). CDR3 length: 14 residues. Trimming cost V 0 bases and J 5 bases, with 10 bases left between them. Germline values: CDR1 MNHEY, CDR2 SVGAGI. CDR3: CASSYSPTVETQYF. The CDR3 bases are TGTGCCAGCAGTTACTCCCCGACAGTCGAGACCCAGTACTTC.

Here the CDR3 reads CSASREGTGELFF. In nucleotides, the CDR3 is TGCAGCGCGAGCAGGGAAGGCACCGGGGAGCTGTTTTTT. The rearrangement links TRBV29-1 to TRBJ2-2, with TRBD1 as a possible D gene (5 bases). Trimming took 7 bases from V and 4 from J, leaving 13 bases between them. CDR3 size: 13 residues. Germline CDR1 and CDR2: SQVTM and ANQGSEA.

This chain joins TRBV6-5 and TRBJ1-4; TRBD1 might be the D (6 bases). The V gene's germline CDR1 is MNHEY and CDR2 SVGAGI. Trimming stripped 5 bases from V and 8 bases from J, with 12 bases between. The CDR3 is 13 amino acids. The CDR3 loop reads CASSPRQAEKLFF. The CDR3 region has the DNA TGTGCCAGCAGTCCTCGACAGGCGGAAAAACTGTTTTTT.

V gene TRBV2 combines with J gene TRBJ2-7, with D perhaps being TRBD1 or TRBD2 (5 bases each). V was shortened by 6 bases and J by 6 bases, with 12 bases between the two germline ends. From germline, CDR1 is SNHLY and CDR2 FYNNEI. CDR3 length: 12 amino acids. CDR3 in DNA: TGTGCCAGCAGGGGGACCTGGGGCGAGCAGTACTTC. Translating gives CASRGTWGEQYF.

The V and J genes are TRBV9 and TRBJ2-3, with 8 bases aligning to TRBD2. The CDR3 has 16 residues. Germline values: CDR1 SGDLS, CDR2 YYNGEE. After removal of 4 bases from V and 0 bases from J, the junction contained 7 bases not matched to a gene. This chain's CDR3 is CASSPEASGSTDTQYF. The CDR3 region has the DNA TGTGCCAGCAGCCCAGAGGCTAGCGGGAGCACAGATACGCAGTATTTT. Supplemented by reference TRBV9 and TRBJ2-3, the full variable domain reads DSGVTQTPKHLITATGQRVTLRCSPRSGDLSVYWYQQSLDQGLQFLIQYYNGEERAKGNILERFSAQQFPDLHSELNLSSLELGDSALYFCASSPEASGSTDTQYFGPGTRLTVL.

The chain uses TRBV5-1 and TRBJ1-4, with D maybe TRBD1 (5 bases). The germline V gene encodes CDR1 SGHRS and CDR2 YFSETQ. The CDR3 covers 15 residues. Trimming removed 4 bases at V and 3 bases at J, with 13 bases between. CDR3 nucleotide sequence: TGCGCCAGCAGCACCTCAGGGTCGGCTAATGAAAAACTGTTTTTT. Its translation is CASSTSGSANEKLFF.

The chain is built from TRBV7-2 and TRBJ2-1; 9 nucleotides agree with TRBD2. Germline CDR1 and CDR2: SGHTA and FQGNSA. V lost 6 bases and J lost 8; bases outside the gene matches: 11. The CDR3 has 15 amino acids. This CDR3 reads CASRRVAGGMDEQFF. The DNA for the CDR3 is TGTGCCAGCAGGCGGGTGGCGGGAGGGATGGATGAGCAGTTCTTC.

The chain has TRBV6-4 and TRBJ2-2; D gene uncertain. Germline CDR1 is MRHNA and CDR2 is SNTAGT. Between the trimmed V and J ends, which lost 4 bases and 5 bases, there was a span of 17 bases. This CDR3 has 16 amino acids. In nucleotides, the CDR3 is TGTGCCAGCAGTGTTAAAAGATTGACTCAGACCGGGGAGCTGTTTTTT. Translated: CASSVKRLTQTGELFF.

J is TRBJ2-7 and V is TRBV4-1, with D perhaps TRBD1 (6 bases). This CDR3 has 14 residues. Germline V gene sequence: CDR1 MGHRA, CDR2 YSYEKL. Trimming stripped 1 base from V and 3 bases from J, with 10 bases between. The CDR3 reads CASSQVQGIYEQYF. CDR3 DNA sequence: TGCGCCAGCAGCCAAGTACAGGGTATCTACGAGCAGTACTTC.

On this clone: Other nucleotide sequences in the sample specify the same CDR3. V usage is TRBV5-1 and J usage is TRBJ2-3, with D unclear. Between the trimmed V and J ends, which lost 0 bases and 0 bases, there was a span of 5 bases. CDR3 size: 14 residues. Germline V gene lookup returns CDR1 SGHRS and CDR2 YFSETQ. CDR3 DNA: TGCGCCAGCAGCTTGGGACCCAGCACAGATACGCAGTATTTT. Translation gives CASSLGPSTDTQYF.

V is TRBV11-2 and J is TRBJ2-1; no definite D call. CDR1 SGHAT and CDR2 FQNNGV come from the germline V gene. The CDR3 length is 13 residues. Trimming removed 0 bases at V and 8 bases at J, with 8 bases between. The CDR3, as DNA: TGTGCCAGCAGCTTAGATTTTGCTTATGAGCAGTTCTTC. Protein: CASSLDFAYEQFF.

This rearrangement joins TRBV18 to TRBJ2-7; D might be TRBD1 (6 bases). The CDR3 contains 14 residues. V was trimmed by 2 bases and J by 3 bases, leaving 11 bases between them. The germline CDR1 and CDR2 sequences are KGHSH and LQKENI. The CDR3 nucleotides read TGTGCCAGCTCACCAGTCCCGGGACACTACGAGCAGTACTTC. Translation gives CASSPVPGHYEQYF. The full variable domain, completed using reference TRBV18 and TRBJ2-7, is NAGVMQNPRHLVRRRGQEARLRCSPMKGHSHVYWYRQLPEEGLKFMVYLQKENIIDESGMPKERFSAEFPKEGPSILRIQQVVRGDSAAYFCASSPVPGHYEQYFGPGTRLTVT.

CDR3 in DNA: TGTGCCAGCAGCTTCTGGGACAGAGACAATGAGCAGTTCTTC. This encodes CASSFWDRDNEQFF. The chain links TRBV7-9 to TRBJ2-1, with 7 bases lining up with TRBD1. Unmatched junction bases numbered 4, after V lost 3 bases and J lost 5 bases. Germline CDR1 reads SEHNR; CDR2 reads FQNEAQ (reference sequence). This CDR3 region has 14 residues.

This rearrangement joins TRBV5-1 to TRBJ1-5; no clear D. The CDR3 is 14 amino acids. Between the trimmed V and J ends, which lost 1 base and 8 bases, there was a span of 13 bases. Germline CDR1 is SGHRS and CDR2 is YFSETQ. DNA of the CDR3: TGCGCCAGCAGCTTGCGGTCGGGCGGGGAGCCCCAGCATTTT. This translates into CASSLRSGGEPQHF.

This clone was recorded only once. V usage is TRBV29-1 and J usage is TRBJ2-1; 8 bases fit TRBD1. Germline V gives CDR1 SQVTM, CDR2 ANQGSEA. Trimming at V came to 7 bases and at J to 8 bases, leaving 7 bases not matched to a gene. The CDR3 extends over 12 amino acids. CDR3 amino acids: CSAARGRDEQFF. In nucleotides, the CDR3 is TGCAGCGCCGCCAGGGGGCGCGATGAGCAGTTCTTC.

V usage is TRBV7-9 and J usage is TRBJ2-2; 12 bases fit TRBD1. J lost 7 bases, V lost 4 bases, and 10 bases had no gene match. CDR1 SEHNR and CDR2 FQNEAQ come from the germline V gene (reference sequence). This CDR3 has 17 amino acids. CDR3 protein: CASSSARDRGLGGELFF. The CDR3 coding sequence is TGTGCCAGCAGCTCAGCCCGGGACAGGGGGCTTGGCGGGGAGCTGTTTTTT. The full variable domain, completed using reference TRBV7-9 and TRBJ2-2, is DTGVSQNPRHKITKRGQNVTFRCDPISEHNRLYWYRQTLGQGPEFLTYFQNEAQLEKSRLLSDRFSAERPKGSFSTLEIQRTEQGDSAMYLCASSSARDRGLGGELFFGEGSRLTVL.

The J gene is TRBJ1-3, the V gene TRBV28; a weak D match, TRBD1 (5 bases). This CDR3 has 17 amino acids. Per the germline V gene, CDR1 is MDHEN and CDR2 is SYDVKM. Trimming took 7 bases from V and 0 from J, leaving 19 bases between them. CDR3 coding DNA: TGTGCCAGCATCCTAGTTCGGCCCGGGGGCTCTGGAAACACCATATATTTT. It is translated as CASILVRPGGSGNTIYF.